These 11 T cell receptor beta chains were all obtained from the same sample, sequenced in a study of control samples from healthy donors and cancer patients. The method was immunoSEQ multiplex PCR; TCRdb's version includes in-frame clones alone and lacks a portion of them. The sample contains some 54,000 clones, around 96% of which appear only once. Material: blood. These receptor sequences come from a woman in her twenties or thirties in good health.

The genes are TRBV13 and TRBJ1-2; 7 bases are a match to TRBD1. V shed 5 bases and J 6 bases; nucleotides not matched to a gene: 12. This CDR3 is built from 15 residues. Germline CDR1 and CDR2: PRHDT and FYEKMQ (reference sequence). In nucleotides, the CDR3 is TGTGCCAGCAGCCGTCTTTATGACAGGGACGATGGCTACACCTTC. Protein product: CASSRLYDRDDGYTF.

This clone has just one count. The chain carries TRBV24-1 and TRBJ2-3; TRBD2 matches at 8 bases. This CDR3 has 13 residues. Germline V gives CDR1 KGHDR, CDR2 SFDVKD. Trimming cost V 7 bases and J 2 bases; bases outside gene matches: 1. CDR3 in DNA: TGTGCCACCAGGGGACTAGACACAGATACGCAGTATTTT. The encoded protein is CATRGLDTDTQYF.

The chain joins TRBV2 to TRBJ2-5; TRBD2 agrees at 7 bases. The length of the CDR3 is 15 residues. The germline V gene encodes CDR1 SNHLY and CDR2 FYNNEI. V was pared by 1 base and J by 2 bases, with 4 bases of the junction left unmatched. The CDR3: CASSEGAGSQETQYF. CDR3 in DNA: TGTGCCAGCAGTGAAGGAGCGGGAAGTCAAGAGACCCAGTACTTC.

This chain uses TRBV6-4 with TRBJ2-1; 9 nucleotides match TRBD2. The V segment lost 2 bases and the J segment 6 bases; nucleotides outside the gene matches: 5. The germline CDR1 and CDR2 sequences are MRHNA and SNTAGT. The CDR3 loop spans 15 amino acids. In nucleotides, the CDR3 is TGTGCCAGCAGTGACGAGGCTAGCGGGATCAATGAGCAGTTCTTC. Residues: CASSDEASGINEQFF.

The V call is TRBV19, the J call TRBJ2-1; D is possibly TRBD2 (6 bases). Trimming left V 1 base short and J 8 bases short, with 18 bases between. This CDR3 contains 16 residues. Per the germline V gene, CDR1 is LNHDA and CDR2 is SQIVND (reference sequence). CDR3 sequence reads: CASSIAHGGSRHEQFF. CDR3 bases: TGTGCCAGTAGTATAGCCCACGGGGGTTCGCGGCATGAGCAGTTCTTC.

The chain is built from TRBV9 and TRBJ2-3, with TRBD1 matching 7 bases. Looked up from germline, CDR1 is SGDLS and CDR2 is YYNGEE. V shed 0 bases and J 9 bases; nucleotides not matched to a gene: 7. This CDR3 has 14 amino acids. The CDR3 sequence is CASSVAYRGRTQYF. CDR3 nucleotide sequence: TGTGCCAGCAGCGTAGCCTACAGGGGTCGGACGCAGTATTTT.

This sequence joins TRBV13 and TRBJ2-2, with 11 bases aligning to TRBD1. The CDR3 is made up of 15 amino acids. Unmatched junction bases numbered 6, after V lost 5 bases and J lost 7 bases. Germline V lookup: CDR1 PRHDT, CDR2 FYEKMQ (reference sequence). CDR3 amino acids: CASSPGTGGYGELFF. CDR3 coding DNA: TGTGCCAGCAGCCCCGGGACAGGGGGTTACGGGGAGCTGTTTTTT. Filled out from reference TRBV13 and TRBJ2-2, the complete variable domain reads AAGVIQSPRHLIKEKRETATLKCYPIPRHDTVYWYQQGPGQDPQFLISFYEKMQSDKGSIPDRFSAQQFSDYHSELNMSSLELGDSALYFCASSPGTGGYGELFFGEGSRLTVL.

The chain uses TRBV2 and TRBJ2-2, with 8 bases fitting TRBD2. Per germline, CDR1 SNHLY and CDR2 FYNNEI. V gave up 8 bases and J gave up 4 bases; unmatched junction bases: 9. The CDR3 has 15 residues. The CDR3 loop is CASEPGLGSTGELFF. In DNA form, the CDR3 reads TGTGCCAGCGAGCCGGGACTAGGGAGCACCGGGGAGCTGTTTTTT.

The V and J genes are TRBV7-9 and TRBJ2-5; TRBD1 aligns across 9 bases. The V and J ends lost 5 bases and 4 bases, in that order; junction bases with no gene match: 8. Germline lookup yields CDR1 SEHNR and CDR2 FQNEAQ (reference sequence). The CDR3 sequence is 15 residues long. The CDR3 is CASSRVGQGTETQYF. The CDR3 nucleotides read TGTGCCAGCAGCCGGGTCGGACAGGGGACAGAGACCCAGTACTTC.

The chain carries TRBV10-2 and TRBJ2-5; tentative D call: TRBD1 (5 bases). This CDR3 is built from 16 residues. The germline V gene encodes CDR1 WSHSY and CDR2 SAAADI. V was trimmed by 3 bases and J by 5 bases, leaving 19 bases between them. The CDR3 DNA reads TGCGCCAGCAGTGATGCTAAGCCCAGGCCAGGGGAGACCCAGTACTTC. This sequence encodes CASSDAKPRPGETQYF.

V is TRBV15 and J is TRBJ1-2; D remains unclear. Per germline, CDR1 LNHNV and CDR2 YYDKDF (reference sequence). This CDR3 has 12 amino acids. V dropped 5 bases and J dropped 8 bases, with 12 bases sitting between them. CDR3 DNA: TGTGCCACCAGCGCCCCCGAGGAGGGCTACACCTTC. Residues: CATSAPEEGYTF.